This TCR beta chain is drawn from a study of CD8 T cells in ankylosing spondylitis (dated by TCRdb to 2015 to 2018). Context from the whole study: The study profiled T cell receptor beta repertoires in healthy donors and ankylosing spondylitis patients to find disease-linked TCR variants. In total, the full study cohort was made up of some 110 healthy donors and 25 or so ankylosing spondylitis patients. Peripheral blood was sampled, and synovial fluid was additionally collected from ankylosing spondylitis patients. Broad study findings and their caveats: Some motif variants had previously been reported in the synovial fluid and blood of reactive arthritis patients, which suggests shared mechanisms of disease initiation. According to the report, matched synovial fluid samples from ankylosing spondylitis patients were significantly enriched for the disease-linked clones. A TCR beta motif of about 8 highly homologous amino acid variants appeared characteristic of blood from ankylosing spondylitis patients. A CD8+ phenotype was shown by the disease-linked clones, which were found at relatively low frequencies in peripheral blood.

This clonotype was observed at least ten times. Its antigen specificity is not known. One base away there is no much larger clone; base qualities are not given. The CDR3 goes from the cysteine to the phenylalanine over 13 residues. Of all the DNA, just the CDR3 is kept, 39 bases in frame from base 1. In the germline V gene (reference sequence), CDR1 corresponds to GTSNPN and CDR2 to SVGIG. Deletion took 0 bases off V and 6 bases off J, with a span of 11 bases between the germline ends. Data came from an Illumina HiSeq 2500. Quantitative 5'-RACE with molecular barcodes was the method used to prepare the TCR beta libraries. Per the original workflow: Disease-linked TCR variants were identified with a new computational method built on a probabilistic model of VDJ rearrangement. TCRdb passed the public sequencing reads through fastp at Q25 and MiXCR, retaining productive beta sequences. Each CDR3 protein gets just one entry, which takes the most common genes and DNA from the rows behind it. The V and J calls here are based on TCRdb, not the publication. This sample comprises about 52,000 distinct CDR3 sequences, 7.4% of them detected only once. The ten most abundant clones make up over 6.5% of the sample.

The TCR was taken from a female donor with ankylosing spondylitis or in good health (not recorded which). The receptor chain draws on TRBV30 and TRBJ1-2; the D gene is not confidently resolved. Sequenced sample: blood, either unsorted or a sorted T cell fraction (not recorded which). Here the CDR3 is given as CAWSVEATHGYTF. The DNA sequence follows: TGTGCCTGGAGTGTGGAAGCGACCCATGGCTACACCTTC.